In its sample, the clone carrying this T cell receptor beta chain was seen a few times. The data stem from a study of cytomegalovirus exposure and HLA in healthy donors. The CDR3 contains 13 residues. The V gene lost 0 bases and the J gene lost 9 bases, with 8 bases spanning the gap. Germline V lookup: CDR1 MNHEY, CDR2 SMNVEV (reference sequence). A multiplex PCR was run with 60 Vbeta primers and 13 Jbeta primers. Per the authors' pipeline: Unique TCR beta chains totaled some 88 million in a later count, with roughly 10 million of them shared. The protocol was immunoSEQ multiplex PCR, while the TCRdb copy is restricted to in-frame clones and leaves out a portion. V and J calls and clone size are those listed in that table; D and trimming were worked out from the DNA. The data contain approximately 170,000 clones, 65% to 85% of them seen just once; the ten biggest clones take up around 7%.

Sequencing was carried out using PBMCs. The V call is TRBV27, the J call TRBJ2-2; D may be TRBD1 (6 bases). The TCR comes from a woman in her thirties or forties in good health and CMV-seropositive. CDR3 nucleotide sequence: TGTGCCAGCAGTTTATCCAGGGGTAGGGAGCTGTTTTTT. Translation gives CASSLSRGRELFF.